These 21 T cell receptor beta chains were all obtained from the same sample, sequenced in a study of blood T cell repertoires in COVID-19. Sequenced by immunoSEQ multiplex PCR; TCRdb stores in-frame clones only, minus some. The sample shows about 220,000 clones, just over 85% of them seen only once. Source material: PBMCs or T cells enriched from blood (not recorded which). These receptors came from a woman aged 45-65 years with acute COVID-19.

The CDR3 region is CASSLSGQRPLLRELFF. The DNA for the CDR3 is TGTGCCAGCAGCTTATCCGGCCAGAGGCCCTTACTTCGGGAGCTGTTTTTT. The chain links TRBV13 to TRBJ2-2; D unresolved. CDR3 length: 17 residues. Trimming left V 2 bases short and J 9 bases short, with 22 bases between. CDR1 and CDR2 (germline): PRHDT, FYEKMQ (reference sequence).

V gene TRBV21-1 combines with J gene TRBJ1-4; the D call of TRBD1 is as the table states it, not checked on the DNA. TRBV21-1 is a pseudogene locus. The CDR3 runs 16 residues. The CDR3 reads CASSKDRGPTNEKLFF. DNA for the CDR3: TGTGCCAGCAGCAAGGACAGGGGTCCAACTAATGAAAAACTGTTTTTT.

This chain connects TRBV10-3 to TRBJ2-3, with 11 bases aligning to TRBD2. Per the germline V gene, CDR1 is ENHRY and CDR2 is SYGVKD. Trimming at V came to 6 bases and at J to 3 bases, leaving 14 bases not matched to a gene. The CDR3 spans 18 residues. In nucleotides, the CDR3 is TGTGCCATCAGATCATCCGGGACTAGCGGAGGGGAGACAGATACGCAGTATTTT. Its translation is CAIRSSGTSGGETDTQYF.

The CDR3 reads CASNPGTGKSEQYF. The CDR3 bases are TGTGCCAGCAACCCCGGGACAGGGAAATCCGAGCAGTACTTC. The chain joins TRBV5-4 to TRBJ2-7; the match to TRBD1 covers 9 bases. The CDR3 is 14 residues long. Trimming at V came to 6 bases and at J to 6 bases, leaving 10 bases not matched to a gene. The V gene's germline CDR1 is SGHNT and CDR2 YYREEE (reference sequence).

This clone came up once. CDR3 nucleotide sequence: TGTGCCAGCAGCATGCCCCAGAGACACCGCCGGCAGCCCCAGCATTTT. Protein product: CASSMPQRHRRQPQHF. V is TRBV5-8 and J is TRBJ1-5; D ambiguous. Germline CDR1 and CDR2: SGHTS and YDEGEE. V was clipped by 4 bases and J by 7 bases, with 21 bases between them. The CDR3 has 16 residues.

The chain couples TRBV9 to TRBJ2-7, with 9 positions matching TRBD1. Germline V gives CDR1 SGDLS, CDR2 YYNGEE. Trimming removed 0 bases from V and 4 bases from J; junction bases left unmatched: 5. The CDR3 covers 15 residues. CDR3 DNA sequence: TGTGCCAGCAGCGTAGCCGGGACAGGGTCGTACGAGCAGTACTTC. Encoded protein: CASSVAGTGSYEQYF.

This chain uses TRBV18 with TRBJ1-2, with a tentative D call TRBD1 (5 bases). CDR1 and CDR2 from the germline V gene are KGHSH and LQKENI. The CDR3 is 14 amino acids. V lost 3 bases and J 9 bases, leaving 17 bases between the germline ends. CDR3 DNA: TGTGCCAGCTCACCGGGGCCCGTACCCCGGCGCTACACCTTC. Amino acid sequence: CASSPGPVPRRYTF. The entire variable domain, with the rest obtained from reference TRBV18 and TRBJ1-2, is as follows: NAGVMQNPRHLVRRRGQEARLRCSPMKGHSHVYWYRQLPEEGLKFMVYLQKENIIDESGMPKERFSAEFPKEGPSILRIQQVVRGDSAAYFCASSPGPVPRRYTFGSGTRLTVV.

The J gene is TRBJ1-5, the V gene TRBV24-1, with D tentatively TRBD1 (5 bases). CDR1 and CDR2 from the germline V gene are KGHDR and SFDVKD. This CDR3 has 13 residues. V lost 9 bases to trimming and J lost 4 bases, with 12 bases between them. The CDR3 DNA reads TGTGCCACCTCGGCCAGGGTAAATCAGCCCCAGCATTTT. It translates to CATSARVNQPQHF.

V and J are TRBV27 and TRBJ2-3, with D possibly matching TRBD2 (6 bases). Germline V gene sequence: CDR1 MNHEY, CDR2 SMNVEV (reference sequence). Deletions cut 8 bases from V and 6 bases from J, with 12 bases between. The CDR3 spans 12 residues. The CDR3 DNA sequence: TGTGCCAGCTCGGGACTGCTCGATACGCAGTATTTT. This sequence encodes CASSGLLDTQYF.

The chain employs TRBV27 and TRBJ2-1, with 8 bases that match TRBD1. In germline, CDR1 is MNHEY, CDR2 SMNVEV (reference sequence). The V segment lost 2 bases and the J segment 8 bases; nucleotides outside the gene matches: 11. The CDR3 length is 16 residues. The DNA for the CDR3 is TGTGCCAGCAGTTTAATAAGCCGGACAGGGTCCCATGAGCAGTTCTTC. It encodes CASSLISRTGSHEQFF.

The chain recombines TRBV5-1 with TRBJ2-7, with TRBD1 as a possible D gene (6 bases). There are 15 residues in the CDR3. Germline V gives CDR1 SGHRS, CDR2 YFSETQ. V gave up 0 bases and J gave up 2 bases, with 12 bases separating them. CDR3 coding DNA: TGCGCCAGCAGCTTGGGCAGGGGTTCCGCCTACGAGCAGTACTTC. As protein: CASSLGRGSAYEQYF.

This rearrangement joins TRBV9 to TRBJ2-1; weak D call: TRBD2 (5 bases). V lost 6 bases to trimming and J lost 8 bases, with 12 bases between them. This CDR3 has 12 residues. CDR1 and CDR2 (germline): SGDLS, YYNGEE. The chain's CDR3 is CASTGSDYEQFF. CDR3 sequence (DNA): TGTGCCAGCACGGGTAGCGACTATGAGCAGTTCTTC. The whole variable domain, filled in from reference TRBV9 and TRBJ2-1, reads DSGVTQTPKHLITATGQRVTLRCSPRSGDLSVYWYQQSLDQGLQFLIQYYNGEERAKGNILERFSAQQFPDLHSELNLSSLELGDSALYFCASTGSDYEQFFGPGTRLTVL.

This clone was recorded a few times. The chain recombines TRBV30 with TRBJ2-7; 10 bases align to TRBD1. Trimming took 6 bases from V and 4 from J; bases not matched to a gene: 3. Germline V gene data show CDR1 as GTSNPN and CDR2 as SVGIG (reference sequence). The CDR3 runs to 12 residues. The CDR3 spells CACRDRGYEQYF. The CDR3 bases are TGTGCCTGCCGGGACAGGGGATACGAGCAGTACTTC.

V usage is TRBV29-1 and J usage is TRBJ1-1; 7 positions match TRBD1. The CDR3 has 13 amino acids. Trimming at V came to 4 bases and at J to 5 bases, leaving 7 bases not matched to a gene. Germline values: CDR1 SQVTM, CDR2 ANQGSEA. The CDR3 reads CSVAEQGGTEAFF. Here the CDR3 DNA reads TGCAGCGTTGCAGAGCAGGGGGGTACTGAAGCTTTCTTT.

The chain couples TRBV7-9 to TRBJ2-2; 9 nucleotides match TRBD1. CDR3 length: 15 residues. Germline lookup yields CDR1 SEHNR and CDR2 FQNEAQ (reference sequence). With V trimmed by 4 bases and J by 4 bases, 4 bases remained unmatched. CDR3 nucleotides: TGTGCCAGCAGCTCGGACAGGGGCCTCACCGGGGAGCTGTTTTTT. Translation gives CASSSDRGLTGELFF.

Of note for this clone: At one boundary the junction diverges from the germline segment, which might be a read error. This chain joins TRBV7-3 and TRBJ2-7; 8 bases are a match to TRBD2. The CDR3 contains 14 residues. Germline CDR1 SGHTA, CDR2 FQGTGA. The CDR3 sequence is CAGSPGRGTYEQYF. In DNA, the CDR3 is TGTGCCGGCAGCCCCGGGAGGGGTACCTACGAGCAGTACTTC.

This chain links TRBV11-2 with TRBJ2-1; 10 bases are a match to TRBD1. V dropped 4 bases and J dropped 4; count of bases not matched to a gene: 7. The germline gives CDR1 SGHAT, CDR2 FQNNGV. The CDR3 runs 16 residues. DNA for the CDR3: TGTGCCAGCAGCTCCCGTACGGGACAGGGGTACAATGAGCAGTTCTTC. Translation: CASSSRTGQGYNEQFF. Drawing the rest from reference TRBV11-2 and TRBJ2-1, the complete variable domain is EAGVAQSPRYKIIEKRQSVAFWCNPISGHATLYWYQQILGQGPKLLIQFQNNGVVDDSQLPKDRFSAERLKGVDSTLKIQPAKLEDSAVYLCASSSRTGQGYNEQFFGPGTRLTVL.

The rearrangement joins TRBV30 to TRBJ1-2, with unresolved D. V was clipped by 0 bases and J by 14 bases, with 13 bases between them. Germline-derived CDR1 and CDR2 are GTSNPN and SVGIG (reference sequence). The length of the CDR3 is 11 residues. The CDR3, as DNA: TGTGCCTGGAGTGTCGAGCGTGGTGGTACCTTC. Protein sequence: CAWSVERGGTF.

This clone has more than one count but fewer than ten. The V gene is TRBV15, the J gene TRBJ2-2, with D perhaps TRBD2 (5 bases). The CDR3 length is 13 residues. The V gene lost 8 bases and the J gene lost 6 bases, with 13 bases spanning the gap. Germline assignment: CDR1 LNHNV and CDR2 YYDKDF (reference sequence). CDR3 sequence reads: CATLEAVSGELFF. CDR3 coding DNA: TGTGCCACCCTTGAAGCGGTCTCCGGGGAGCTGTTTTTT.

The chain combines TRBV21-1 with TRBJ2-5; TRBD2 was called by the table and not checked on the DNA. TRBV21-1 represents a pseudogene. The CDR3 is 16 residues long. The chain's CDR3 is CASSKALGGLRETQYF. In DNA form, the CDR3 reads TGTGCCAGCAGCAAAGCCCTGGGAGGCCTTCGAGAGACCCAGTACTTC.

The chain joins TRBV28 to TRBJ2-3; weak D call: TRBD2 (6 bases). The V and J ends lost 1 base and 0 bases respectively, with 14 bases between them. The germline CDR1 and CDR2 sequences are MDHEN and SYDVKM. This CDR3 is 17 amino acids long. CDR3 in amino acids: CASSLYGRGGSTDTQYF. CDR3 DNA sequence: TGTGCCAGCAGTTTATACGGAAGGGGAGGTAGCACAGATACGCAGTATTTT.